This T cell receptor beta chain came from a study of beta chain features in type 1 diabetes. In regard to this clone: Its specificity is not known.

The CDR3 covers 15 residues. CDR1 is SGHRS and CDR2 is YFSETQ in the germline V gene. The ends were cut back, 3 bases at V and 6 bases at J, with 19 bases in the middle. Reverse transcription of all isolated RNA meant that expressed TCRB transcripts were sequenced. The protocol was immunoSEQ multiplex PCR, while the TCRdb copy is restricted to in-frame clones and leaves out a portion. The sample carries some 100,000 clones, 40% recorded once. Regarding the study as a whole: It was not settled here whether HLA type affects TCRB rearrangement.

The J gene is TRBJ2-7, the V gene TRBV5-1, with a tentative D call TRBD2 (6 bases). This TCR was recovered from a woman between 18 and 29 years old in good health. The sequenced sample was stem cell memory CD4+ T cells from blood. The CDR3 DNA sequence: TGCGCCAGCAGCTCGGCGCGGGCTGGGGGGTTCGAGCAGTACTTC. It yields the protein CASSSARAGGFEQYF.